This entry features one T cell receptor (beta chain) sequence. The sample is drawn from a study of shared clonotypes between healthy human individuals. With V trimmed by 6 bases and J by 7 bases, 4 bases remained unmatched. Germline V gene data show CDR1 as MNHEY and CDR2 as SVGAGI. The CDR3 totals 13 residues. Sequencing used immunoSEQ multiplex PCR; TCRdb keeps in-frame clones, though not all of them. The table shows about 700,000 clones, with approximately 79% occurring only once. The TCR was taken from a woman aged 25 to 45 in good health. The chain couples TRBV6-5 to TRBJ1-5; 9 nucleotides align to TRBD1. Sequencing was performed on memory CD4+ T cells sorted from blood. Described subset: CD45RA-negative fraction. In DNA, the CDR3 is TGTGCCAGCAGCCAGGACAGGGGCCAGCCCCAGCATTTT. It codes for CASSQDRGQPQHF.